Below are 20 T cell receptor beta chains sequenced from a single sample in a study of blood T cell repertoires in COVID-19. Measured with immunoSEQ multiplex PCR; TCRdb has only the in-frame clones, and not every one. Among about 160,000 clones listed, around 90% were seen once. The sequencing sample was made of PBMCs or T cells enriched from blood (not recorded which). The receptors here all came from a woman aged 40 to 50 who had been exposed to COVID-19.

The rearrangement joins TRBV25-1 to TRBJ1-2, with D uncertain. The germline V gene encodes CDR1 MGHDK and CDR2 SYGVNS. The CDR3 contains 11 residues. V lost 1 base and J lost 9, with 6 bases in between. CDR3 in amino acids: CASSELQSYTF. The CDR3, as DNA: TGTGCCAGCAGTGAATTACAGAGCTACACCTTC.

A remark on this clone: The same CDR3 is also encoded by other DNA sequences in this sample. The J gene is TRBJ1-5, the V gene TRBV5-1; no firm D call. With 0 bases removed from V and 1 base from J, the gap between germline ends came to 8 bases. The CDR3 consists of 15 residues. Germline V gene sequence: CDR1 SGHRS, CDR2 YFSETQ. The CDR3 nucleotides are TGCGCCAGCAGCTTGGCCGGAGTAAGCAATCAGCCCCAGCATTTT. It yields the protein CASSLAGVSNQPQHF.

This clone was recorded only once. The chain links TRBV18 to TRBJ2-7, with D hard to call. The CDR3 contains 12 residues. Germline CDR1 reads KGHSH; CDR2 reads LQKENI. Trimming removed 6 bases at V and 2 bases at J, with 8 bases between. The CDR3 bases are TGTGCCAGCTCTCCCGGTCCCTACGAGCAGTACTTC. Its translation is CASSPGPYEQYF.

The gene calls are TRBV18 and TRBJ2-7; TRBD1 aligns across 12 bases. After removal of 1 base from V and 3 bases from J, the junction contained 4 bases not matched to a gene. The CDR3 covers 16 residues. Germline-derived CDR1 and CDR2 are KGHSH and LQKENI. The CDR3 is CASSPRGQGASYEQYF. The DNA of the CDR3 is TGTGCCAGCTCACCACGGGGACAGGGGGCGAGCTACGAGCAGTACTTC. Full variable domain (missing parts from reference TRBV18 and TRBJ2-7): NAGVMQNPRHLVRRRGQEARLRCSPMKGHSHVYWYRQLPEEGLKFMVYLQKENIIDESGMPKERFSAEFPKEGPSILRIQQVVRGDSAAYFCASSPRGQGASYEQYFGPGTRLTVT.

The chain joins TRBV7-9 to TRBJ1-6; 8 positions match TRBD1. The CDR3 runs to 13 residues. Germline CDR1 is SEHNR and CDR2 is FQNEAQ (reference sequence). Unmatched junction bases numbered 6, after V lost 8 bases and J lost 9 bases. The CDR3 loop reads CASGRQGSSPLHF. CDR3 DNA sequence: TGTGCCAGCGGACGACAGGGGAGTTCACCCCTCCACTTT. The variable domain in full, with the rest retrieved from reference TRBV7-9 and TRBJ1-6, is DTGVSQNPRHKITKRGQNVTFRCDPISEHNRLYWYRQTLGQGPEFLTYFQNEAQLEKSRLLSDRFSAERPKGSFSTLEIQRTEQGDSAMYLCASGRQGSSPLHFGNGTRLTVT.

The chain links TRBV10-3 to TRBJ2-5, with D tentatively TRBD1 (6 bases). The CDR3 is made up of 12 amino acids. Germline lookup yields CDR1 ENHRY and CDR2 SYGVKD. Trimming shortened V by 10 bases and J by 3 bases, and 12 bases separated the two germline ends. The CDR3 bases are TGTGCCACTCGACAGGAAAAAGAGACCCAGTACTTC. As protein: CATRQEKETQYF.

J is TRBJ2-2 and V is TRBV5-1; TRBD1 matches at 7 bases. V dropped 4 bases and J dropped 1; count of bases not matched to a gene: 4. The V gene's germline CDR1 is SGHRS and CDR2 YFSETQ. The CDR3 is made up of 15 amino acids. CDR3 sequence: CASSANRGNTGELFF. CDR3 DNA sequence: TGCGCCAGCAGCGCAAACAGGGGGAACACCGGGGAGCTGTTTTTT.

The chain recombines TRBV21-1 with TRBJ1-1; TRBD1 is the table's D call and was not checked against the DNA. TRBV21-1 is marked as a pseudogene. CDR3 length: 14 residues. CDR3 protein: CASRHRGLHTEAFF. DNA of the CDR3: TGTGCCAGCAGACACAGGGGGCTCCACACTGAAGCTTTCTTT.

The rearrangement joins TRBV12-3 or TRBV12-4 to TRBJ1-2, with D perhaps matching TRBD1 (5 bases). The CDR3 has 12 residues. Trimming shortened V by 3 bases and J by 6 bases, and 8 bases separated the two germline ends. CDR3 region: CASSLVRDGYTF. In DNA form, the CDR3 reads TGTGCCAGCAGTTTGGTCAGGGATGGCTACACCTTC.

In nucleotides, the CDR3 is TGTGCCAGCAGCCCGCTCCGGGACAGGGAGGGAACTGAAGCTTTCTTT. Its translation: CASSPLRDREGTEAFF. The rearrangement uses TRBV7-9 and TRBJ1-1; 9 bases map to TRBD1. The CDR3 consists of 16 residues. V shed 5 bases and J 5 bases; nucleotides not matched to a gene: 12. Germline V CDR1 and CDR2: SEHNR, FQNEAQ (reference sequence).

The chain uses TRBV19 and TRBJ2-7, with TRBD2 matching over 11 bases. CDR3 length: 15 amino acids. CDR1 is LNHDA, CDR2 SQIVND, per germline (reference sequence). The J segment lost 4 bases and the V segment lost 6 bases, leaving 8 bases of the junction unmatched. The CDR3 loop is CASSRLAGTKYEQYF. The DNA for the CDR3 is TGTGCCAGTAGCCGACTAGCGGGGACGAAGTACGAGCAGTACTTC.

The chain recombines TRBV18 with TRBJ2-7, with D tentatively TRBD2 (6 bases). V lost 0 bases and J 3 bases, leaving 15 bases between the germline ends. In germline, CDR1 is KGHSH, CDR2 LQKENI. CDR3 length equals 16 residues. The CDR3 spells CASSPPPAAGYYEQYF. In DNA form, the CDR3 reads TGTGCCAGCTCACCACCCCCGGCGGCGGGATACTACGAGCAGTACTTC.

The chain recombines TRBV29-1 with TRBJ2-3; TRBD2 agrees at 8 bases. Germline assignment: CDR1 SQVTM and CDR2 ANQGSEA. This CDR3 region has 14 residues. The V segment lost 6 bases and the J segment 4 bases; nucleotides outside the gene matches: 9. In DNA form, the CDR3 reads TGCAGCGTCGTGAGCGGGAGTGGCGCAGATACGCAGTATTTT. The encoded protein is CSVVSGSGADTQYF.

This clone was counted only a few times. J is TRBJ2-4 and V is TRBV7-8, with 8 bases fitting TRBD2. The CDR3 loop spans 15 amino acids. With V trimmed by 5 bases and J by 7 bases, 10 bases remained unmatched. Germline CDR1 SGHVS, CDR2 FQNEAQ. CDR3 loop: CASSPDRLARNIQYF. Here the CDR3 DNA reads TGTGCCAGCAGCCCCGACCGACTAGCGAGGAACATTCAGTACTTC.

The chain joins TRBV6-1 to TRBJ2-1; 9 bases are shared with TRBD1. Germline V gene data show CDR1 as MNHNS and CDR2 as SASEGT. The CDR3 extends over 15 amino acids. V was pared by 2 bases and J by 3 bases, with 2 bases of the junction left unmatched. CDR3 loop: CASSEMTGGYNEQFF. CDR3 bases: TGTGCCAGCAGTGAAATGACAGGGGGCTACAATGAGCAGTTCTTC.

The gene calls are TRBV29-1 and TRBJ2-2; D is perhaps TRBD2 (7 bases). The germline gives CDR1 SQVTM, CDR2 ANQGSEA. The CDR3 is 15 residues long. V was shortened by 4 bases and J by 3 bases, with 15 bases between the two germline ends. This chain's CDR3 is CSVVVRGADTGELFF. The CDR3 region has the DNA TGCAGCGTTGTGGTTCGGGGGGCGGACACCGGGGAGCTGTTTTTT.

The genes are TRBV5-4 and TRBJ2-5; TRBD2 agrees at 9 bases. Germline V CDR1 and CDR2: SGHNT, YYREEE (reference sequence). V was clipped by 9 bases and J by 4 bases; unmatched bases: 16. The CDR3 has 16 amino acids. In DNA, the CDR3 is TGTGCCACCACATCACTTCGCGGGAGGGTCCGAGAGACCCAGTACTTC. Amino acid sequence: CATTSLRGRVRETQYF.

J is TRBJ1-5 and V is TRBV7-8; D not resolved. Germline CDR1 and CDR2: SGHVS and FQNEAQ. V shed 5 bases and J shed 3 bases, with 11 bases lying between them. The CDR3 runs to 14 residues. CDR3 sequence: CASSLLQNNQPQHF. In DNA, the CDR3 is TGTGCCAGCAGCCTTCTCCAGAACAATCAGCCCCAGCATTTT. The full variable domain, in which reference TRBV7-8 and TRBJ1-5 provide the parts outside the CDR3, is GAGVSQSPRYKVAKRGQDVALRCDPISGHVSLFWYQQALGQGPEFLTYFQNEAQLDKSGLPSDRFFAERPEGSVSTLKIQRTQQEDSAVYLCASSLLQNNQPQHFGDGTRLSIL.

The J gene is TRBJ1-1, the V gene TRBV5-1; D perhaps matches TRBD1 (6 bases). Per the germline V gene, CDR1 is SGHRS and CDR2 is YFSETQ. V was cut by 4 bases and J by 3 bases, with 13 bases left in between. CDR3 length equals 14 residues. CDR3 protein: CASSVGTWDTEAFF. In DNA form, the CDR3 reads TGCGCCAGCAGCGTCGGGACATGGGACACTGAAGCTTTCTTT. Full variable domain (remainder filled in from reference TRBV5-1 and TRBJ1-1): KAGVTQTPRYLIKTRGQQVTLSCSPISGHRSVSWYQQTPGQGLQFLFEYFSETQRNKGNFPGRFSGRQFSNSRSEMNVSTLELGDSALYLCASSVGTWDTEAFFGQGTRLTVV.

V is TRBV5-6 and J is TRBJ2-5; 7 bases map to TRBD2. There are 14 residues in the CDR3. The J segment lost 5 bases and the V segment lost 4 bases, leaving 8 bases of the junction unmatched. CDR1 and CDR2 (germline): SGHDT, YYEEEE. This chain's CDR3 is CASSLGTNIETQYF. The CDR3 coding sequence is TGTGCCAGCAGCCTCGGGACTAACATCGAGACCCAGTACTTC.